This T cell receptor (beta chain) was profiled in a study of tumor and adjacent non-tumor tissue in lung cancer. A modified ARM-PCR protocol with three rounds of nested PCR amplified TCRbeta. One entry per CDR3 protein results from TCRdb running MiXCR on the multiplex PCR reads. Among roughly 220,000 distinct CDR3 sequences listed, around 70% were seen once. The study, taken as a whole, reports: In normal lung, the top 100 clones were significantly more dominant than in tumor. Tumor tissue had significantly higher TCR diversity than normal lung.

No cell sorting was done before RNA was extracted from the tissue. Chemotherapy-naive patients with new lung cancer underwent thoracic surgery in China, August–November 2014. The CDR3 is 16 residues long. The germline gives CDR1 LGHNA, CDR2 YNFKEQ. To note about this clonotype: Its specificity is unknown. At one boundary the junction diverges from the germline segment, which might be a read error.

The chain combines TRBV4-2 with TRBJ1-6; weak D call: TRBD1 (5 bases). Sample: lung tumor tissue. The receptor was derived from a man between 60 and 75 years old with non-small cell lung cancer. This chain's CDR3 is CASSQPPGIGDSPLHF. The CDR3 nucleotides read TGTGCCAGTAGCCAACCCCCCGGGATAGGGGATTCACCCCTCCACTTT.